Given below is one T cell receptor (beta chain) in context. The data derive from a study of blood T cell repertoires in COVID-19. Study context: Samples representing acute and convalescent COVID-19 were sourced from the United States, Italy and Spain. Sources were T cells, B-cell-depleted T cells, or PBMCs; the material itself was cDNA or gDNA.

How the authors handled the data: Quantification of nucleated cells was approximated via reference gene primer amplification. TCRdb keeps only in-frame clones here, not all; method: immunoSEQ multiplex PCR. V, J and clone size are those of that table, while D and trimming were read from the DNA. Of over 120,000 clones listed, over 65% are singletons. Per the germline V gene, CDR1 is SQVTM and CDR2 is ANQGSEA. The J segment lost 2 bases and the V segment lost 7 bases, leaving 10 bases of the junction unmatched. CDR3 length: 15 residues. The J gene is TRBJ2-3, the V gene TRBV29-1, with 9 bases lining up with TRBD1. The receptor was isolated from a human donor in a cohort sampled during active COVID-19. Sequenced sample: peripheral blood. The CDR3 loop reads CSAEKGDRDTDTQYF. In DNA form, the CDR3 reads TGCAGCGCCGAGAAGGGGGACAGGGACACAGATACGCAGTATTTT.